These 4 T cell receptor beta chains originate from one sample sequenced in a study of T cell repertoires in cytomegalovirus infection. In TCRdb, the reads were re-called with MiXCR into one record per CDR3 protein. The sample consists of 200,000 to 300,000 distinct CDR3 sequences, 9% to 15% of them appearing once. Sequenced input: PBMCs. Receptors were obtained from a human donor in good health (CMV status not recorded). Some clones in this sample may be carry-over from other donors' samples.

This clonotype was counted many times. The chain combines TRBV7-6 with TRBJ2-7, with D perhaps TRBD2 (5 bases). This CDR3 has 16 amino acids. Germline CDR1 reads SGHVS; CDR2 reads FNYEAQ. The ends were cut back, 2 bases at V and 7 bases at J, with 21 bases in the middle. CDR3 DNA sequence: TGTGCCAGCAGCTTACTGGAGGCTAGTGGACCGGGGGAGCAGTACTTC. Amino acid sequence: CASSLLEASGPGEQYF.

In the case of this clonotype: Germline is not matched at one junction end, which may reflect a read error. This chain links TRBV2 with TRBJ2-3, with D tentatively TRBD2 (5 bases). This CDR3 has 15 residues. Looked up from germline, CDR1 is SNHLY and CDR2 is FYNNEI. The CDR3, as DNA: TGTACCAGCAGTTTTTCCCAGCGGAGCACAGATACGCAGTATTTT. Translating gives CTSSFSQRSTDTQYF.

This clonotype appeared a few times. The CDR3 nucleotides read TGTGCCAGCGGGGGACAGAACTATGGCTACACCTTC. It codes for CASGGQNYGYTF. V and J are TRBV28 and TRBJ1-2; 7 bases fit TRBD1. The V gene end was trimmed by 8 bases and the J gene end by 2 bases; junction bases not matched to a gene: 2. The CDR3 consists of 12 residues. CDR1 and CDR2 from the germline V gene are MDHEN and SYDVKM.

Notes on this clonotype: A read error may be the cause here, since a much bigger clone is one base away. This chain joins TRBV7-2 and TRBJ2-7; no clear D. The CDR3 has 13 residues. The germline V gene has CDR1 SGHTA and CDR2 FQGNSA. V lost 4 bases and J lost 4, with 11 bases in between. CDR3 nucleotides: TGTGCCAGCAGCTCAGTTGAGAGGTACGAGCAGTACTTC. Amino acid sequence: CASSSVERYEQYF.